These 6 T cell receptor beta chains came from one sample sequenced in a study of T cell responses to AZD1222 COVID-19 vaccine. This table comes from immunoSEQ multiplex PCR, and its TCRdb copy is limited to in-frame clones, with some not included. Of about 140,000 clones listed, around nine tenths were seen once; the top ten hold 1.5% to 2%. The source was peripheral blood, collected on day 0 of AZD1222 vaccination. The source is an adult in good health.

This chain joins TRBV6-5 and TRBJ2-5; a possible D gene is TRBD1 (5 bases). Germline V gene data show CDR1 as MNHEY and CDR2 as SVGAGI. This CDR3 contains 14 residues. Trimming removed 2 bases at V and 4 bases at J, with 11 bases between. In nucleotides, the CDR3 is TGTGCCAGCAGTTACGGGGCCAGAAGAGAGACCCAGTACTTC. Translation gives CASSYGARRETQYF.

In DNA, the CDR3 is TGCGCCAGCAGCTTACCTGGGGGGGGCGAGCAGTACTTC. Translation: CASSLPGGGEQYF. The chain uses TRBV5-1 and TRBJ2-7; TRBD2 agrees at 7 bases. Germline V CDR1 and CDR2: SGHRS, YFSETQ. The J segment lost 6 bases and the V segment lost 2 bases, leaving 5 bases of the junction unmatched. The CDR3 runs to 13 residues.

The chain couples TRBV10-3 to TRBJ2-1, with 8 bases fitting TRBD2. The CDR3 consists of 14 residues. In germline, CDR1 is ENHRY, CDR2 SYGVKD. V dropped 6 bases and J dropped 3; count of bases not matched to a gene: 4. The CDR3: CAISERGSYNEQFF. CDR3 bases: TGTGCCATCAGCGAGCGGGGGAGCTACAATGAGCAGTTCTTC.

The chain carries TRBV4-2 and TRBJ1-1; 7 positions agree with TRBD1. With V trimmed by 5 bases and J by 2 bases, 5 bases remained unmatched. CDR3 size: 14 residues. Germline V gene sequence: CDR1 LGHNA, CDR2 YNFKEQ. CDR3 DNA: TGTGCCAGCAGCTCCGGGACAGTAAACACTGAAGCTTTCTTT. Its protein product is CASSSGTVNTEAFF.

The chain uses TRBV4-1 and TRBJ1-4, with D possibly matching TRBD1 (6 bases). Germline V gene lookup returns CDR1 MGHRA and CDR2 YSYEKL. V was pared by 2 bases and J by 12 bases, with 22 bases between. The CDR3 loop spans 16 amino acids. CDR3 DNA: TGCGCCAGCAGCCAACCAATGCAGGCTGCCGGGGGGCAACTGTTTTTT. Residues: CASSQPMQAAGGQLFF.

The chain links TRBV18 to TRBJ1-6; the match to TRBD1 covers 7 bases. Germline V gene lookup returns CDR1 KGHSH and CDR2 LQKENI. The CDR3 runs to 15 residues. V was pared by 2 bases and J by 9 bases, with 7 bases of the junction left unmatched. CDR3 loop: CASSPEAGGSSPLHF. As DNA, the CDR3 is TGTGCCAGCTCACCAGAGGCAGGGGGATCTTCACCCCTCCACTTT. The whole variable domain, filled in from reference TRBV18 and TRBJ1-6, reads NAGVMQNPRHLVRRRGQEARLRCSPMKGHSHVYWYRQLPEEGLKFMVYLQKENIIDESGMPKERFSAEFPKEGPSILRIQQVVRGDSAAYFCASSPEAGGSSPLHFGNGTRLTVT.